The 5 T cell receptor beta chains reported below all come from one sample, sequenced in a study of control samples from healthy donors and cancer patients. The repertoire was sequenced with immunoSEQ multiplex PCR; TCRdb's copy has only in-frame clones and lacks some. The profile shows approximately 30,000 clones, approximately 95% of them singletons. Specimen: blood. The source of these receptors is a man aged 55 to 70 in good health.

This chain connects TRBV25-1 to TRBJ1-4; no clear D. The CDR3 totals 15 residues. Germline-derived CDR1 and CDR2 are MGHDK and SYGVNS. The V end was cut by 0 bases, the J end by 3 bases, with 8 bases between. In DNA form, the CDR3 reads TGTGCCAGCAGTGAATATGGAGGTCCTAATGAAAAACTGTTTTTT. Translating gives CASSEYGGPNEKLFF.

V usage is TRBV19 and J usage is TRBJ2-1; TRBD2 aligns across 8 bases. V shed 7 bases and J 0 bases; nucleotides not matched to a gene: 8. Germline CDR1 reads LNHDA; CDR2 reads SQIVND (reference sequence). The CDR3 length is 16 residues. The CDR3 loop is CASTPISGDSYNEQFF. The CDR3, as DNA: TGTGCCAGTACCCCGATTAGCGGGGACTCCTACAATGAGCAGTTCTTC.

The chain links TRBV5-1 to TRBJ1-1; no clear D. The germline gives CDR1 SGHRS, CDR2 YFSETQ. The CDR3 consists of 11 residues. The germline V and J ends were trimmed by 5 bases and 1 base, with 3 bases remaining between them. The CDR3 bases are TGCGCCAGCAGTCAGAACACTGAAGCTTTCTTT. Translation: CASSQNTEAFF.

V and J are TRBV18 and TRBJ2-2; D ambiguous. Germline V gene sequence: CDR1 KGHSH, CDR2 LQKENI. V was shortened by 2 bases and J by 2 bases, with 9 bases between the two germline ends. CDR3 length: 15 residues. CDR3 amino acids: CASSPIPDNTGELFF. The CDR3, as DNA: TGTGCCAGCTCACCAATCCCAGACAACACCGGGGAGCTGTTTTTT.

The CDR3 DNA reads TGTGCCAGCAGCTCGAGGGCTGATTTCATTCAGTACTTC. Amino acids: CASSSRADFIQYF. The chain combines TRBV5-4 with TRBJ2-4; D perhaps matches TRBD2 (5 bases). This CDR3 comprises 13 residues. Per germline, CDR1 SGHNT and CDR2 YYREEE (reference sequence). V was pared by 3 bases and J by 9 bases, with 13 bases between.